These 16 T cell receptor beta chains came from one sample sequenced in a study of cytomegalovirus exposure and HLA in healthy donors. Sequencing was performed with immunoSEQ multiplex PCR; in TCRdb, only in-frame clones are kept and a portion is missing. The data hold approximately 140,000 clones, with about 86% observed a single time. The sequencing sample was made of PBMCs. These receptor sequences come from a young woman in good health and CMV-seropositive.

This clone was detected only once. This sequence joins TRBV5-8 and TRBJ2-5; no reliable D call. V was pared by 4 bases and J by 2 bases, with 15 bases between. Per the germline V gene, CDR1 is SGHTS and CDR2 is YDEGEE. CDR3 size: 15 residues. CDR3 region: CASSATNILQETQYF. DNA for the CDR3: TGTGCCAGCAGCGCCACCAACATATTGCAAGAGACCCAGTACTTC.

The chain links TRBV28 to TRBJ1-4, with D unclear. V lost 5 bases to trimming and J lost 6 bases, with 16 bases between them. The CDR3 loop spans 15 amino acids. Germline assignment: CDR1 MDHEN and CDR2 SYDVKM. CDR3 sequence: CASSPHTGGDEKLFF. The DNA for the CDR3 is TGTGCCAGCAGTCCCCACACCGGCGGGGATGAAAAACTGTTTTTT.

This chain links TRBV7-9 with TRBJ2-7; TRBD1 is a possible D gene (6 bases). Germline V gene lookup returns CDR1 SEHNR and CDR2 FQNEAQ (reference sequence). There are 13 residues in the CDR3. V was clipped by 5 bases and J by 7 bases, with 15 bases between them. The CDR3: CASSPPGAEEQYF. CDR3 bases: TGTGCCAGCAGCCCTCCAGGGGCTGAAGAGCAGTACTTC.

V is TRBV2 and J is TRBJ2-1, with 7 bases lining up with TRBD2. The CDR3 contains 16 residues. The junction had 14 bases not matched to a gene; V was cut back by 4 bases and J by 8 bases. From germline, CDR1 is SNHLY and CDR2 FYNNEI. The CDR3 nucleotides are TGTGCCAGCAGTGCGGGGGGAGGGAGGATTTTCGATGAGCAGTTCTTC. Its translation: CASSAGGGRIFDEQFF.

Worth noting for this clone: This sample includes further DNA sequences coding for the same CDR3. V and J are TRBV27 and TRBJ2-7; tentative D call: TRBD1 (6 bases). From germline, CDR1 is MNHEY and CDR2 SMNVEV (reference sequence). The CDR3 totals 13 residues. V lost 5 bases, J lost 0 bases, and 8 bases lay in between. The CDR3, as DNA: TGTGCCAGCAGTACAGGGAACTCCTACGAGCAGTACTTC. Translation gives CASSTGNSYEQYF.

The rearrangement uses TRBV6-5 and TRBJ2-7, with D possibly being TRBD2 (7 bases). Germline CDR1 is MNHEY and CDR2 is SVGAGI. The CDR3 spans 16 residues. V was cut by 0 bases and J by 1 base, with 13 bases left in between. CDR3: CASSYSAGAQSYEQYF. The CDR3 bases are TGTGCCAGCAGTTACTCGGCGGGGGCGCAATCCTACGAGCAGTACTTC.

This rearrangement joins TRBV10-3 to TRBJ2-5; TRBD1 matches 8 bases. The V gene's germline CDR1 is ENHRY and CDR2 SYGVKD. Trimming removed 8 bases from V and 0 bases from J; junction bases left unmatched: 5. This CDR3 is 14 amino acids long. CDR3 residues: CAIGKQGDQETQYF. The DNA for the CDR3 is TGTGCCATCGGGAAACAGGGGGACCAAGAGACCCAGTACTTC.

CDR3 nucleotide sequence: TGTGCCAGCAGCTTCCATTACAGGGTACGCGAGCAGTACTTC. Protein sequence: CASSFHYRVREQYF. V is TRBV7-2 and J is TRBJ2-7, with D perhaps matching TRBD1 (6 bases). V was shortened by 3 bases and J by 6 bases, with 15 bases between the two germline ends. The germline V gene encodes CDR1 SGHTA and CDR2 FQGNSA. This CDR3 spans 14 amino acids.

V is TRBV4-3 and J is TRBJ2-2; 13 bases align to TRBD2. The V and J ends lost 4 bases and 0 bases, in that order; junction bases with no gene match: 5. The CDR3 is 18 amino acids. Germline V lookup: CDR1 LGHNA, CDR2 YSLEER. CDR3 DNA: TGCGCCAGCAGCCCAAGGACTAGCGGGGGAGCGAACACCGGGGAGCTGTTTTTT. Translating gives CASSPRTSGGANTGELFF.

The CDR3 loop reads CASSLESGGAGTQYF. The CDR3 DNA reads TGTGCCAGCAGCTTAGAGAGCGGGGGGGCAGGAACGCAGTATTTT. V is TRBV11-2 and J is TRBJ2-3, with 10 bases that match TRBD2. The CDR3 runs 15 residues. CDR1 and CDR2 from the germline V gene are SGHAT and FQNNGV. The trim removed 0 bases at V and 9 bases at J, leaving 6 bases unmatched.

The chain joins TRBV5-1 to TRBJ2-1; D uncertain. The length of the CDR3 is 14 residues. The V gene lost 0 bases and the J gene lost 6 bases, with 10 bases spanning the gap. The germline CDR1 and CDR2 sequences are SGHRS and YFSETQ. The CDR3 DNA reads TGCGCCAGCAGCTTGGTTAGATCGGTCAATGAGCAGTTCTTC. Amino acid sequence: CASSLVRSVNEQFF.

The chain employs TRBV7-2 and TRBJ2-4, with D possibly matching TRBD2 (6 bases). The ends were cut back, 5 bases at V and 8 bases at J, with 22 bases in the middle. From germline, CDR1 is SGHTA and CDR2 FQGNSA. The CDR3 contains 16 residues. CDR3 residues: CASSRIGGLEWDIQYF. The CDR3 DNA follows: TGTGCCAGCAGCCGGATCGGGGGTTTGGAGTGGGACATTCAGTACTTC.

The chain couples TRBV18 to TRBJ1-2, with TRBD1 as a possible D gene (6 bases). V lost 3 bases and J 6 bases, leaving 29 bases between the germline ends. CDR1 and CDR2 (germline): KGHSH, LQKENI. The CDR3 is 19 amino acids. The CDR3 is CASSPSPNQLTGREDGYTF. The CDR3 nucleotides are TGTGCCAGCTCACCGTCGCCAAACCAATTGACAGGCCGGGAGGATGGCTACACCTTC.

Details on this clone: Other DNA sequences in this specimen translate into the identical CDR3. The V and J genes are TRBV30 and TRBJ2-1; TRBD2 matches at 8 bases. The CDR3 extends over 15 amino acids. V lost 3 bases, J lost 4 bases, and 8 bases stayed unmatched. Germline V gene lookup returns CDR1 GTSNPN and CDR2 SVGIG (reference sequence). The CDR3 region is CAWSALREGYNEQFF. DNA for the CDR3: TGTGCCTGGAGCGCCCTACGGGAGGGGTACAATGAGCAGTTCTTC.

The CDR3 region is CAAGSGGGTYEQYF. The CDR3 nucleotides are TGTGCCGCCGGTAGCGGGGGGGGTACCTACGAGCAGTACTTC. The chain combines TRBV10-3 with TRBJ2-7; 11 bases agree with TRBD2. This CDR3 has 14 residues. Germline values: CDR1 ENHRY, CDR2 SYGVKD. With V trimmed by 11 bases and J by 2 bases, 8 bases remained unmatched.

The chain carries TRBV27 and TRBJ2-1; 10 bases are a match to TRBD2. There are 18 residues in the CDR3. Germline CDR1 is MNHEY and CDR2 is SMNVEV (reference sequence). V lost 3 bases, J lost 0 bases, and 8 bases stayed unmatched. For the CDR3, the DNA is TGTGCCAGCAGTTTTGGGCTAGCGGGAGCCCGCTCCTACAATGAGCAGTTCTTC. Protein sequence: CASSFGLAGARSYNEQFF.